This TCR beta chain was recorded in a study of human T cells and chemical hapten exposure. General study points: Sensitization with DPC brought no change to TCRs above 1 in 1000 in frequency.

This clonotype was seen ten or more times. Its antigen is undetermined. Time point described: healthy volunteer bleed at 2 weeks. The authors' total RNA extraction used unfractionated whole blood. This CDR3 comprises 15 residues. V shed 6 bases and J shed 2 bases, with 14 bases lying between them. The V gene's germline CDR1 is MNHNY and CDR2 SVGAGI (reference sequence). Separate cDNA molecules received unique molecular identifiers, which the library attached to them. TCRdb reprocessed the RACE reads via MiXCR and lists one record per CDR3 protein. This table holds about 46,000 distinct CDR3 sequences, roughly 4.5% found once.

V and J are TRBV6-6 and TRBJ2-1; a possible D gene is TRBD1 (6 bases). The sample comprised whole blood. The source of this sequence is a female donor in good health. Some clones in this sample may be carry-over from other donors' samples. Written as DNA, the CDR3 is TGTGCCAGCAGCGACAGGCTAGAAACCTACAATGAGCAGTTCTTC. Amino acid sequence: CASSDRLETYNEQFF.